The clone carrying this TCR beta chain was recorded once. The sample originates from a study of blood T cell repertoires in COVID-19. Overall study: Sites in the United States, Italy and Spain provided acute and convalescent COVID-19 samples. PBMCs, B-cell-depleted T cells, or T cells provided the cDNA or gDNA that made up the material.

V lost 0 bases and J lost 8, with 14 bases in between. CDR1 is LGHNA and CDR2 is YNFKEQ in the germline V gene. This CDR3 region has 15 residues. In the study's own analysis: Scientists estimated how many nucleated cells there were by amplifying reference gene primers. Sequenced by immunoSEQ multiplex PCR; TCRdb stores in-frame clones only, minus some. D and trimming come from the DNA, and the V and J calls and clone size come from that table. Of about 210,000 clones in the sample, about 90% were seen once. The sequence was obtained from a young man with acute or convalescent COVID-19. The chain employs TRBV4-2 and TRBJ1-5; maybe TRBD1 (5 bases). The sequencing sample was made of peripheral blood. This chain's CDR3 is CASSQDRGRVEPQHF. CDR3 DNA: TGTGCCAGCAGCCAAGATAGGGGCAGGGTGGAGCCCCAGCATTTT.